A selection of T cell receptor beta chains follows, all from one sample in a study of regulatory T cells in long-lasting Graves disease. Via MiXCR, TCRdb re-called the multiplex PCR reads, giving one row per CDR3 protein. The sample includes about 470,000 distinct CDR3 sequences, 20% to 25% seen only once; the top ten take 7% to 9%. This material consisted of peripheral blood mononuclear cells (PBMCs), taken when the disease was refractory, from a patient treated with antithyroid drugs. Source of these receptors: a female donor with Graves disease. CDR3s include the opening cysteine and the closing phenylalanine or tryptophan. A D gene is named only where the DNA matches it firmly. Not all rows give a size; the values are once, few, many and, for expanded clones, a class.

CDR3: CASSPPGDPDKRNYGYTF
DNA: TGTGCCAGCAGCCCGCCCGGGGATCCAGATAAACGTAACTATGGCTACACCTTC
D: -
V: TRBV7-3
size: few
J: TRBJ1-2

CDR3: CASSIQGLALIYSNQPQHF
DNA: TGTGCTAGCAGCATACAGGGATTAGCCCTTATTTATAGCAATCAGCCCCAGCATTTT
D: -
V: TRBV7-7
size: few
J: TRBJ1-5

CDR3: CSATSGSSYNEQFF
DNA: TGCAGTGCTACTAGCGGGAGCTCCTACAATGAGCAGTTCTTC
D: TRBD2
V: TRBV20-1
size: -
J: TRBJ2-1

CDR3: CASRLRERGTYEQYF
DNA: TGTGCCAGCAGACTCCGGGAGCGGGGGACCTACGAGCAGTACTTC
D: TRBD2
V: TRBV28
size: many
J: TRBJ2-7

CDR3: CASSLRTSTDTQYF
DNA: TGTGCCAGCAGTTTACGGACTAGCACAGATACGCAGTATTTT
D: -
V: TRBV27
size: -
J: TRBJ2-3

CDR3: CASSLGQTETDTQYF
DNA: TGTGCCAGCAGCCTTGGACAGACAGAGACAGATACGCAGTATTTT
D: -
V: TRBV11-2
size: -
J: TRBJ2-3

CDR3: CASSSWGLAVQETQYF
DNA: TGTGCCAGTAGTTCCTGGGGACTAGCGGTCCAAGAGACCCAGTACTTC
D: TRBD2
V: TRBV19
size: few
J: TRBJ2-5

CDR3: CASSRDTDPKLFF
DNA: TGTGCCAGCAGTCGGGACACGGACCCTAAACTGTTTTTT
D: -
V: TRBV2
size: many
J: TRBJ1-4

CDR3: CASSYRQTGEQYF
DNA: TGTGCCAGCAGCTACAGACAGACTGGCGAGCAGTACTTC
D: -
V: TRBV7-2
size: few
J: TRBJ2-7

CDR3: CASSYGGTNSPLHF
DNA: TGTGCCAGCAGTTACGGGGGTACGAATTCACCCCTCCACTTT
D: -
V: TRBV6-9
size: many
J: TRBJ1-6

CDR3: CASSPVGTGVVEQYF
DNA: TGTGCCAGCAGCCCAGTCGGGACAGGGGTTGTCGAGCAGTACTTC
D: TRBD1
V: TRBV7-3
size: many
J: TRBJ2-7

CDR3: CPSTITDRANYGYTF
DNA: TGTCCCAGCACTATTACGGACAGGGCTAACTATGGCTACACCTTC
D: TRBD1
V: TRBV12-3/TRBV12-4
size: -
J: TRBJ1-2

CDR3: CASSHARRGGGAAGELFF
DNA: TGTGCCAGCAGCCACGCGAGGAGGGGCGGGGGGGCCGCCGGGGAGCTGTTTTTT
D: TRBD2
V: TRBV2
size: few
J: TRBJ2-2

CDR3: CASSLKRVDQPQHF
DNA: TGTGCCAGCAGTTTAAAGAGGGTTGATCAGCCCCAGCATTTT
D: -
V: TRBV27
size: -
J: TRBJ1-5

CDR3: CASSPLDSRGYEQYF
DNA: TGTGCCAGCAGCCCGTTGGACAGTAGGGGGTACGAGCAGTACTTC
D: -
V: TRBV27
size: many
J: TRBJ2-7

CDR3: CASSQVTSGGGYEQYF
DNA: TGTGCCAGCAGCCAAGTGACGTCGGGCGGGGGCTACGAGCAGTACTTC
D: TRBD2
V: TRBV7-3
size: -
J: TRBJ2-7

CDR3: CASRGSANTGELFF
DNA: TGTGCCAGCCGCGGGAGTGCGAACACCGGGGAGCTGTTTTTT
D: TRBD2
V: TRBV12-3/TRBV12-4
size: many
J: TRBJ2-2

CDR3: CASSLYYPQRGQETQYF
DNA: TGTGCCAGCAGTTTATACTACCCCCAGCGGGGCCAAGAGACCCAGTACTTC
D: TRBD2
V: TRBV27
size: many
J: TRBJ2-5

CDR3: CASSSQETVSAGYTF
DNA: TGTGCCAGCAGCTCCCAAGAAACAGTTTCGGCCGGCTACACCTTC
D: -
V: TRBV5-5
size: -
J: TRBJ1-2

CDR3: CASSVNPGTLTEAFF
DNA: TGTGCCAGCAGCGTAAACCCCGGAACTCTCACTGAAGCTTTCTTT
D: -
V: TRBV9
size: few
J: TRBJ1-1

CDR3: CASSVGTESQPQHF
DNA: TGTGCCAGCAGCGTAGGGACAGAATCTCAGCCCCAGCATTTT
D: -
V: TRBV9
size: -
J: TRBJ1-5

CDR3: CASSGLGTGQETQYF
DNA: TGCGCCAGCAGTGGTTTAGGGACAGGACAAGAGACCCAGTACTTC
D: TRBD1
V: TRBV10-1
size: many
J: TRBJ2-5

CDR3: CASSPGNRDQNIQYF
DNA: TGTGCCAGCAGCCCCGGAAACAGGGACCAAAACATTCAGTACTTC
D: -
V: TRBV11-1
size: many
J: TRBJ2-4

CDR3: CASSLARRETQYF
DNA: TGTGCCAGCAGTTTGGCTAGGCGTGAGACCCAGTACTTC
D: -
V: TRBV28
size: many
J: TRBJ2-5

CDR3: CASSRWAHEGGGYTF
DNA: TGTGCCAGCAGTCGTTGGGCCCACGAGGGGGGTGGCTACACCTTC
D: -
V: TRBV12-3/TRBV12-4
size: many
J: TRBJ1-2

CDR3: CASSLWTGLTNEQYF
DNA: TGTGCCAGCAGCCTCTGGACAGGGCTTACCAACGAGCAGTACTTC
D: TRBD1
V: TRBV16
size: many
J: TRBJ2-7

CDR3: CASSLEQPGGGTEAFF
DNA: TGTGCCAGCAGCTTAGAACAGCCTGGGGGGGGAACTGAAGCTTTCTTT
D: -
V: TRBV7-2
size: few
J: TRBJ1-1

CDR3: CSARDWGEAYGYTF
DNA: TGCAGTGCTAGAGATTGGGGGGAGGCCTATGGCTACACCTTC
D: -
V: TRBV20-1
size: few
J: TRBJ1-2

CDR3: CSARKAGQPNQPQHF
DNA: TGCAGTGCTAGAAAGGCGGGACAGCCCAATCAGCCCCAGCATTTT
D: TRBD1
V: TRBV20-1
size: few
J: TRBJ1-5

CDR3: CASSLRQGSNEKLFF
DNA: TGTGCCAGCAGCTTGAGACAGGGCTCGAATGAAAAACTGTTTTTT
D: TRBD1
V: TRBV7-9
size: -
J: TRBJ1-4

CDR3: CASSFGGESGTEAFF
DNA: TGTGCCAGCTCGTTCGGGGGAGAGAGCGGCACTGAAGCTTTCTTT
D: -
V: TRBV12-3/TRBV12-4
size: few
J: TRBJ1-1

CDR3: CSARDVRAHTDTQYF
DNA: TGCAGTGCTAGAGATGTCAGGGCCCACACAGATACGCAGTATTTT
D: -
V: TRBV20-1
size: few
J: TRBJ2-3

CDR3: CASSLAPQGVGETQYF
DNA: TGTGCCAGCAGCTTAGCCCCCCAGGGGGTTGGAGAGACCCAGTACTTC
D: TRBD1
V: TRBV7-2
size: many
J: TRBJ2-5

CDR3: CASSPWAGVGYEQYF
DNA: TGTGCCAGCAGCCCCTGGGCGGGAGTTGGGTACGAGCAGTACTTC
D: TRBD2
V: TRBV11-2
size: few
J: TRBJ2-7

CDR3: CASSAGEGGETQYF
DNA: TGTGCCAGCAGCGCAGGGGAGGGGGGAGAGACCCAGTACTTC
D: -
V: TRBV13
size: many
J: TRBJ2-5

CDR3: CASSLVPRGTDTQYF
DNA: TGTGCCAGCAGCTTGGTTCCCCGTGGCACAGATACGCAGTATTTT
D: -
V: TRBV7-9
size: -
J: TRBJ2-3

CDR3: CASQESSYNSPLHF
DNA: TGTGCCAGCCAGGAGAGCTCCTATAATTCACCCCTCCACTTT
D: -
V: TRBV25-1
size: few
J: TRBJ1-6

CDR3: CASTYPAGGHTGELFF
DNA: TGTGCCAGCACCTATCCAGCGGGGGGCCACACCGGGGAGCTGTTTTTT
D: TRBD2
V: TRBV28
size: many
J: TRBJ2-2

CDR3: CASSLVGQSDEQYF
DNA: TGTGCCAGCAGCTTAGTCGGACAGTCGGACGAGCAGTACTTC
D: -
V: TRBV11-2
size: -
J: TRBJ2-7

CDR3: CASSFSGSRETQYF
DNA: TGCGCCAGCAGCTTTAGCGGGAGTCGCGAGACCCAGTACTTC
D: TRBD2
V: TRBV5-1
size: few
J: TRBJ2-5

CDR3: CASSQAGSTGELFF
DNA: TGTGCCAGCAGCCAGGCAGGGTCCACCGGGGAGCTGTTTTTT
D: -
V: TRBV14
size: -
J: TRBJ2-2

CDR3: CASSQQTGGETEAFF
DNA: TGCGCCAGCAGCCAGCAAACAGGGGGTGAGACTGAAGCTTTCTTT
D: TRBD1
V: TRBV4-1
size: -
J: TRBJ1-1

CDR3: CASSRTSGNTGELFF
DNA: TGTGCCAGCAGTCGGACTAGCGGGAACACCGGGGAGCTGTTTTTT
D: TRBD2
V: TRBV28
size: many
J: TRBJ2-2

CDR3: CASSSGQDSGSSYNEQFF
DNA: TGTGCCAGCAGTAGCGGACAGGATAGCGGGAGCTCCTACAATGAGCAGTTCTTC
D: TRBD2
V: TRBV6-2/TRBV6-3
size: -
J: TRBJ2-1

CDR3: CASSWGQGSSSF
DNA: -
D: -
V: TRBV5-6
size: many
J: TRBJ1-2

CDR3: CSANLAGGSYEQYF
DNA: TGCAGTGCTAACCTAGCGGGAGGGTCCTACGAGCAGTACTTC
D: TRBD2
V: TRBV20-1
size: few
J: TRBJ2-7

CDR3: CASGMRHSSETQYF
DNA: TGTGCCAGTGGTATGAGACATAGTTCAGAGACCCAGTACTTC
D: -
V: TRBV19
size: -
J: TRBJ2-5

CDR3: CASSLVGTGSSDDTGELFF
DNA: TGCGCCAGCAGCTTGGTGGGGACAGGGTCATCAGATGACACCGGGGAGCTGTTTTTT
D: TRBD1
V: TRBV5-1
size: -
J: TRBJ2-2

CDR3: CASSLLVWGDTGELFF
DNA: TGTGCCAGCAGCTTATTGGTTTGGGGCGACACCGGGGAGCTGTTTTTT
D: -
V: TRBV7-3
size: -
J: TRBJ2-2

CDR3: CASSSQKAYEQYF
DNA: TGTGCCAGCAGTTCCCAGAAGGCCTACGAGCAGTACTTC
D: -
V: TRBV28
size: many
J: TRBJ2-7

CDR3: CASSLMTGEKTEAFF
DNA: TGTGCCAGCAGCTTGATGACAGGGGAGAAAACTGAAGCTTTCTTT
D: TRBD1
V: TRBV11-2
size: many
J: TRBJ1-1

CDR3: CASSVGGGMNTEAFF
DNA: TGTGCCAGCAGTGTAGGGGGGGGAATGAACACTGAAGCTTTCTTT
D: -
V: TRBV2
size: many
J: TRBJ1-1

CDR3: CASSPPEVTDTQYF
DNA: TGTGCCAGCAGCCCGCCTGAGGTAACAGATACGCAGTATTTT
D: -
V: TRBV7-2
size: -
J: TRBJ2-3